This T cell receptor beta chain was sequenced in a study of cytomegalovirus exposure and HLA in healthy donors. 60 Vbeta and 13 Jbeta primers were used in PCR. This table comes from immunoSEQ multiplex PCR, and its TCRdb copy is limited to in-frame clones, with some not included. The data contain roughly 100,000 clones, approximately 71% of them seen just once; the ten biggest clones take up around 15%. The ends were cut back, 5 bases at V and 3 bases at J, with 15 bases in the middle. The CDR3 spans 15 residues. CDR1 is SGHAT, CDR2 FQNNGV, per germline. This TCR was recovered from a woman between 18 and 29 years old in good health and CMV-seropositive. Sequences were obtained from PBMCs. This rearrangement joins TRBV11-2 to TRBJ2-3, with a tentative D call TRBD1 (6 bases). The CDR3 bases are TGTGCCAGCAGCCCTACAGGGATGAAGACAGATACGCAGTATTTT. Residues: CASSPTGMKTDTQYF.